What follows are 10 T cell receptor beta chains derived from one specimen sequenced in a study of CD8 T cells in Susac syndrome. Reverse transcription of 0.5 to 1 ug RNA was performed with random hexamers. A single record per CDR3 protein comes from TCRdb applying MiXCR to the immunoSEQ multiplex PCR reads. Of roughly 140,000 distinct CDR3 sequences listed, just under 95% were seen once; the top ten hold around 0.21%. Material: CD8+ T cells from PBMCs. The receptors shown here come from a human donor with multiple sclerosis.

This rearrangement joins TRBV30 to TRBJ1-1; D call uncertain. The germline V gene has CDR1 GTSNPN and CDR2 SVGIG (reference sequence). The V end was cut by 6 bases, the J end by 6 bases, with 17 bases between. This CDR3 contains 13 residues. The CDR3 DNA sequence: TGTGCCTGCCTCGGTCCACGCAACCCTGAAGCTTTCTTT. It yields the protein CACLGPRNPEAFF.

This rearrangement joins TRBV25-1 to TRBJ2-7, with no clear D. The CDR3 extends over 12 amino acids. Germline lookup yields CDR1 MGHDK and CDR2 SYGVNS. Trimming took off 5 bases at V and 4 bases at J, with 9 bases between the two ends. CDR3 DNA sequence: TGTGCCAGCAGTCCGAAACCGTACGAGCAGTACTTC. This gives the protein CASSPKPYEQYF.

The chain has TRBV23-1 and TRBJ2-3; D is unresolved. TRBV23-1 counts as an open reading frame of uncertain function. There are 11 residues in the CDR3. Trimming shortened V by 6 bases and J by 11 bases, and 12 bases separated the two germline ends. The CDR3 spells CASSLSVGQYF. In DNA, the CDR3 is TGCGCCAGCAGCCTATCGGTAGGGCAGTATTTT.

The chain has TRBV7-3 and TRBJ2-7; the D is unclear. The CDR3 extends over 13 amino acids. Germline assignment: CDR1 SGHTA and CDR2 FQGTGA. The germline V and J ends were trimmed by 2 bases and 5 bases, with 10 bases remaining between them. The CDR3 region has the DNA TGTGCCAGCAGCTTATGGGTAGGGAACGAGCAGTACTTC. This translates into CASSLWVGNEQYF.

The CDR3 loop reads CASSLMTGKGQAFF. In DNA form, the CDR3 reads TGTGCCAGCAGCTTGATGACAGGGAAGGGGCAAGCTTTCTTT. This chain connects TRBV7-9 to TRBJ1-1; TRBD1 matches at 7 bases. CDR1 and CDR2 (germline): SEHNR, FQNEAQ (reference sequence). This CDR3 is 14 amino acids long. Trimming removed 3 bases from V and 9 bases from J; junction bases left unmatched: 10.

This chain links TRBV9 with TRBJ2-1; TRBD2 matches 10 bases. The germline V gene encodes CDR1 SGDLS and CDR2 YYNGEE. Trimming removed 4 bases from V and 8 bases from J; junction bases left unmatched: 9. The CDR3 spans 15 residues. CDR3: CASSSRLAGSDEQFF. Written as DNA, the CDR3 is TGTGCCAGCAGCTCCCGACTAGCGGGCTCGGATGAGCAGTTCTTC.

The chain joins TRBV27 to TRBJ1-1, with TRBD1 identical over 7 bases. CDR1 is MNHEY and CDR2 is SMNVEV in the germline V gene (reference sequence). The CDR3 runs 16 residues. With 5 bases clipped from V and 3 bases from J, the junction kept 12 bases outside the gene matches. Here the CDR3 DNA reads TGTGCCAGCAGTCTAAACCAGGGGGATCGTGACACTGAAGCTTTCTTT. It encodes CASSLNQGDRDTEAFF.

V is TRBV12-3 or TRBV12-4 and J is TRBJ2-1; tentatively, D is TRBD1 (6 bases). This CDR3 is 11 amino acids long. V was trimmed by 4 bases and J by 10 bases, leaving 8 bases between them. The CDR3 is CASSWGTEQFF. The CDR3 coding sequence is TGTGCCAGCAGTTGGGGGACAGAGCAGTTCTTC.

The CDR3 region has the DNA TGTGCCAGCAGCCCTAGGGACCACGAGCAGTACTTC. Its protein product is CASSPRDHEQYF. The chain links TRBV11-2 to TRBJ2-7, with D possibly called TRBD1 or TRBD2 (5 bases each). V lost 5 bases to trimming and J lost 5 bases, with 10 bases between them. The germline gives CDR1 SGHAT, CDR2 FQNNGV. The CDR3 has 12 residues.

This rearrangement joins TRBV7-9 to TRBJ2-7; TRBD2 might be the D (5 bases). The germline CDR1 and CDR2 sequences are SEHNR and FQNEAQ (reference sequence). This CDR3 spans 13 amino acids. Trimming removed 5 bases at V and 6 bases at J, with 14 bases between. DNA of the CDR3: TGTGCCAGCAGCCTCCCAGGCGAGGGCGAGCAGTACTTC. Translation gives CASSLPGEGEQYF.